This is a list of T cell receptor beta chains from one sample in a study of T cell changes during pregnancy in multiple sclerosis. The protocol was immunoSEQ multiplex PCR, while the TCRdb copy is restricted to in-frame clones and leaves out a portion. The sample lists 35,000 to 45,000 clones; around 90% were seen once. The sequencing here drew on CD4+ T cells from peripheral blood mononuclear cells, taken in the second trimester of pregnancy. The source is a female donor in good health, enrolled as a control in a pregnancy study. CDR3s include the opening cysteine and the closing phenylalanine or tryptophan. D genes are given only for firm matches. Not every row has a clone size; where given, it reads once, few, many or a size class.

D,J,V,length,size,CDR3,DNA
.,TRBJ2-3,TRBV2,11,.,CASTGLDTQYF,TGTGCCAGCACTGGACTAGATACGCAGTATTTT
.,TRBJ2-2,TRBV18,14,.,CASSPDRNTGELFF,TGTGCCAGCTCACCGGACAGGAACACCGGGGAGCTGTTTTTT
TRBD2,TRBJ2-3,TRBV30,19,.,CAWSVTRWTSGRRADTQYF,TGTGCCTGGAGTGTCACCCGGTGGACTAGCGGGAGAAGGGCAGATACGCAGTATTTT
.,TRBJ2-1,TRBV4-2,18,.,CASSQQPSNNPSYNEQFF,TGTGCCAGCAGCCAACAACCTAGCAATAACCCCTCCTACAATGAGCAGTTCTTC
.,TRBJ1-1,TRBV5-5,13,.,CASSFGGVTEAFF,TGTGCCAGCAGCTTCGGGGGAGTTACTGAAGCTTTCTTT
.,TRBJ2-4,TRBV30,11,.,CAWRKADIQYF,TGTGCCTGGAGGAAAGCCGACATTCAGTACTTC
.,TRBJ2-2,TRBV6-5,13,.,CASSYQGAGELFF,TGTGCCAGCAGTTACCAGGGCGCCGGGGAGCTGTTTTTT
TRBD2,TRBJ2-5,TRBV2,16,.,CASSFRTSGRRETQYF,TGTGCCAGCAGTTTCAGGACTAGCGGGAGAAGGGAGACCCAGTACTTC
TRBD2,TRBJ2-2,TRBV28,14,.,CASSFGGGTGELFF,TGTGCCAGCAGTTTCGGCGGGGGTACCGGGGAGCTGTTTTTT
TRBD2,TRBJ2-7,TRBV15,17,.,CATSRDRLAGGPYEQYF,TGTGCCACCAGCAGAGATAGACTAGCGGGAGGGCCCTACGAGCAGTACTTC
.,TRBJ1-3,TRBV7-8,14,few,CASSFDSSGNTIYF,TGTGCCAGCAGCTTCGACAGTTCTGGAAACACCATATATTTT
TRBD2,TRBJ2-1,TRBV28,16,.,CASSPPGTISYNEQFF,TGTGCCAGCAGTCCGCCCGGGACTATCTCCTACAATGAGCAGTTCTTC
TRBD2,TRBJ2-5,TRBV7-2,15,.,CASSQTGTSRETQYF,TGTGCCAGCAGCCAAACCGGGACTAGCCGCGAGACCCAGTACTTC
.,TRBJ1-3,TRBV25-1,14,.,CASHPAGSGNTIYF,TGTGCCAGTCACCCCGCAGGGTCTGGAAACACCATATATTTT
TRBD1,TRBJ1-2,TRBV2,18,.,CASSDRDPGQGGDYGYTF,TGTGCCAGCAGCGACAGAGATCCGGGACAGGGAGGAGACTATGGCTACACCTTC
.,TRBJ2-1,TRBV14,11,.,CASSLRVEQFF,TGTGCCAGCAGCCTCCGAGTCGAGCAGTTCTTC
.,TRBJ1-2,TRBV19,16,.,CASSISRGRAGDGYTF,TGTGCCAGTAGTATTTCTAGGGGTCGGGCAGGAGATGGCTACACCTTC
TRBD1,TRBJ2-7,TRBV18,15,.,CASSLTGTGTYEQYF,TGTGCCAGCTCACTCACCGGGACAGGGACCTACGAGCAGTACTTC
.,TRBJ1-5,TRBV14,19,once,CASSQEGEGHREGDQPQHF,TGTGCCAGCAGCCAAGAAGGGGAGGGACACAGGGAAGGAGATCAGCCCCAGCATTTT
TRBD1,TRBJ1-1,TRBV7-9,13,medium-sized,CASTTQGATEAFF,TGTGCCAGCACGACCCAGGGGGCCACTGAAGCTTTCTTT
TRBD2,TRBJ2-7,TRBV18,15,once,CASSPTGTSGYEQYF,TGTGCCAGCTCGCCAACCGGGACTAGTGGCTACGAGCAGTACTTC
.,TRBJ2-7,TRBV2,15,.,CASTGVGGGPYEQYF,TGTGCCAGCACGGGTGTCGGCGGGGGCCCCTACGAGCAGTACTTC
.,TRBJ2-1,TRBV7-9,11,.,CASSFNNEQFF,TGTGCCAGCAGCTTTAACAATGAGCAGTTCTTC
TRBD1,TRBJ2-6,TRBV4-3,16,once,CASSRDRGSGANVLTF,TGCGCCAGCAGCCGGGACAGGGGCTCTGGGGCCAACGTCCTGACTTTC
TRBD1,TRBJ1-3,TRBV7-6,16,.,CASSSGTGGAGNTIYF,TGTGCCAGCAGCTCTGGGACAGGGGGAGCTGGAAACACCATATATTTT
TRBD2,TRBJ2-1,TRBV28,16,.,CASTYSGLAVYNEQFF,TGTGCCAGCACGTACAGCGGACTAGCGGTCTACAATGAGCAGTTCTTC
.,TRBJ2-7,TRBV19,17,.,CASSPSRDLRDTYEQYF,TGTGCCAGTAGTCCAAGCCGGGACCTAAGGGACACCTACGAGCAGTACTTC
.,TRBJ1-1,TRBV29-1,12,few,CSVRTGLSEAFF,TGCAGCGTCCGCACGGGACTCTCCGAAGCTTTCTTT
TRBD2,TRBJ2-1,TRBV11-1,15,.,CASSLLLAGLNEQFF,TGTGCCAGCAGCTTGCTACTAGCGGGACTCAATGAGCAGTTCTTC
TRBD1,TRBJ1-5,TRBV6-5,15,.,CASKWTGNSNQPQHF,TGTGCCAGCAAATGGACAGGAAATAGCAATCAGCCCCAGCATTTT
TRBD1,TRBJ1-2,TRBV4-3,15,.,CASSQGTGGYYGYTF,TGCGCCAGCAGCCAGGGGACAGGCGGGTACTATGGCTACACCTTC
TRBD2,TRBJ2-5,TRBV30,17,.,CAWSPTTSGRAQETQYF,TGTGCCTGGAGTCCCACGACTAGCGGGAGGGCCCAAGAGACCCAGTACTTC
.,TRBJ1-4,TRBV6-5,16,.,CASSYSMVGGNEKLFF,TGTGCCAGCAGTTACTCGATGGTGGGGGGTAATGAAAAACTGTTTTTT
.,TRBJ1-2,TRBV7-2,16,.,CASSLARQGRAYGYTF,TGTGCCAGCAGCTTAGCGCGTCAGGGCCGTGCCTATGGCTACACCTTC
.,TRBJ2-3,TRBV30,12,.,CAWSGWPDTQYF,TGTGCCTGGAGTGGGTGGCCAGATACGCAGTATTTT
TRBD2,TRBJ2-5,TRBV5-4,15,.,CASQAGAGGLGTQYF,TGTGCCAGCCAAGCAGGGGCGGGGGGGCTTGGGACCCAGTACTTC
.,TRBJ2-5,TRBV7-3,15,.,CASSPTTGNQETQYF,TGTGCCAGCAGCCCAACAACAGGAAACCAAGAGACCCAGTACTTC
TRBD1,TRBJ2-3,TRBV5-1,14,.,CASSPVGQGPTQYF,TGCGCCAGCAGCCCGGTGGGACAGGGGCCTACGCAGTATTTT
TRBD1,TRBJ1-1,TRBV5-1,15,.,CASSLGTGRNTEAFF,TGCGCCAGCAGCTTGGGGACAGGGAGGAACACTGAAGCTTTCTTT
.,TRBJ2-1,TRBV7-6,14,.,CASSLEPKYNEQFF,TGTGCCAGCAGCTTAGAGCCTAAGTATAATGAGCAGTTCTTC
TRBD1,TRBJ2-7,TRBV5-4,15,.,CASSSTTGESYEQYF,TGTGCCAGCAGCTCAACTACAGGGGAGAGCTACGAGCAGTACTTC
.,TRBJ1-1,TRBV5-6,17,.,CASSRIRRIYRAVEAFF,TGTGCCAGCAGCCGTATTCGCCGGATCTACAGGGCTGTTGAAGCTTTCTTT
TRBD2,TRBJ2-1,TRBV14,14,few,CASTRGLGYNEQFF,TGTGCCAGCACCAGGGGACTAGGCTACAATGAGCAGTTCTTC
TRBD1,TRBJ1-3,TRBV7-2,15,.,CASSLRQGEGNTIYF,TGTGCCAGCAGCTTAAGACAGGGTGAGGGAAACACCATATATTTT
.,TRBJ2-6,TRBV18,15,once,CASADSFTGANVLTF,TGTGCCAGCGCGGACAGTTTTACCGGGGCCAACGTCCTGACTTTC
TRBD2,TRBJ2-7,TRBV9,16,.,CASSVSAGAKRNEQYF,TGTGCCAGCAGCGTATCAGCGGGAGCGAAAAGGAACGAGCAGTACTTC
.,TRBJ2-1,TRBV30,15,.,CAWKGGLGSYNEQFF,TGTGCCTGGAAGGGGGGGTTAGGATCTTACAATGAGCAGTTCTTC
.,TRBJ2-3,TRBV5-1,15,once,CASSLRGYSTDTQYF,TGCGCCAGCAGCTTGCGGGGGTATAGCACAGATACGCAGTATTTT
TRBD1,TRBJ1-1,TRBV6-5,15,.,CASSRRTGGNTEAFF,TGTGCCAGCAGTAGACGGACAGGGGGGAACACTGAAGCTTTCTTT
.,TRBJ1-3,TRBV25-1,17,once,CASRGRGGPYSGNTIYF,TGTGCCAGCAGGGGCCGGGGAGGGCCCTACTCTGGAAACACCATATATTTT
TRBD1,TRBJ1-2,TRBV29-1,12,once,CSVGGQNYGYTF,TGCAGCGTGGGGGGACAGAACTATGGCTACACCTTC